The following is a TCR beta chain sequence with its context. Looked up from germline, CDR1 is SEHNR and CDR2 is FQNEAQ (reference sequence). This CDR3 comprises 15 residues. V gave up 6 bases and J gave up 8 bases, with 17 bases separating them. The entry originates in a study of blood T cell repertoires in COVID-19. Study details: Sample material is recorded as cDNA or gDNA derived from T cells, B-cell-depleted T cells, or PBMCs.

The assay was immunoSEQ multiplex PCR, and TCRdb's table has in-frame clones only and misses some. This table holds 300,000 to 400,000 clones, roughly nine tenths found once. Participants, about 18 to 90 years old, spanned 25 or so US areas. The recovered donors of Cohort 3 showed two negative PCRs, clearance, or symptom resolution. This clonotype originated in a man aged 60 to 69 who had recovered from COVID-19. Specimen: PBMCs or T cells enriched from blood (not recorded which). The V call is TRBV7-9, the J call TRBJ1-6; D is perhaps TRBD1 (6 bases). The CDR3 is CASSYGTTWDSPLHF. The CDR3 nucleotides are TGTGCCAGCAGTTACGGGACAACTTGGGATTCACCCCTCCACTTT.